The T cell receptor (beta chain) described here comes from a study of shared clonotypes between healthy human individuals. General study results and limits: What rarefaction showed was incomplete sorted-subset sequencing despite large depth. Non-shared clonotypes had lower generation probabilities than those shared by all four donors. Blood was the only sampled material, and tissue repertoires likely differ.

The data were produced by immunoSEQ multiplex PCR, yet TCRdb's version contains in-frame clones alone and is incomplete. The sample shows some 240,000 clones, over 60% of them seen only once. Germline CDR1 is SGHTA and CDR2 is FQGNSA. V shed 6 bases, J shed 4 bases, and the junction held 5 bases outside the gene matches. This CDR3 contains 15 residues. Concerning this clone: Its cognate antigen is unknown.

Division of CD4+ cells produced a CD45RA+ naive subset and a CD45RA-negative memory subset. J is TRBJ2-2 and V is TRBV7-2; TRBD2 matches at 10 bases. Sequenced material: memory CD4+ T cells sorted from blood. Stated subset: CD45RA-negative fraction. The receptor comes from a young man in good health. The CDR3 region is CASSQSGRVTGELFF. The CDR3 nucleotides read TGTGCCAGCAGTCAAAGCGGGAGGGTCACCGGGGAGCTGTTTTTT. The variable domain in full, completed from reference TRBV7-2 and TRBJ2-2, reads GAGVSQSPSNKVTEKGKDVELRCDPISGHTALYWYRQSLGQGLEFLIYFQGNSAPDKSGLPSDRFSAERTGGSVSTLTIQRTQQEDSAVYLCASSQSGRVTGELFFGEGSRLTVL.